The present T cell receptor (beta chain) was sequenced within a study of PD-1 blockade in classical Hodgkin lymphoma. A remark on this clone: Its antigen is undetermined.

Libraries were prepared by immunoSEQ multiplex PCR; TCRdb keeps only in-frame clonotypes and omits some of them. Among over 25,000 clones listed, 65% to 80% were seen once. Study-wide findings and caveats: CD4+ TCR diversity, unlike CD8+, rose significantly by C4D1.

The CDR3 length is 15 residues. Per the germline V gene, CDR1 is LNHDA and CDR2 is SQIVND (reference sequence). Trimming stripped 3 bases from V and 1 base from J, with 13 bases between. The sample's time point: cycle 4 day 1 (C4D1), after 5 to 7 weeks of nivolumab. Brentuximab vedotin exposure varied, and every patient relapsed after autologous stem cell transplantation. Classifying best responses yielded complete response, partial response or progressive disease. This material consisted of peripheral blood mononuclear cells (PBMCs), taken before the fourth cycle of nivolumab. The V and J genes are TRBV19 and TRBJ2-7; D possibly corresponds to TRBD2 (6 bases). The receptor's source is a human donor with classical Hodgkin lymphoma. CDR3 in DNA: TGTGCCAGTAGTATCGGGGCGGGATGGTCCTACGAGCAGTACTTC. It specifies CASSIGAGWSYEQYF.